This TCR beta chain was documented in a study of T cells expressing NK-cell markers. On the study more broadly: From sorted CD3+CD56+NKG2C+, CD3+CD56+NKG2C- and CD3+CD56-NKG2C+ T cells came the TCR beta repertoires. Of eight sequenced donors, seven were HCMV-seropositive and one HCMV-seronegative.

TCRdb processed the 5' RACE reads again and assigns one entry to each CDR3 protein, with no DNA. The sample data list some 450,000 distinct CDR3 sequences. The CDR3 has 12 residues. The germline V gene has CDR1 DFQATT and CDR2 SNEGSKA (reference sequence). This clonotype originated in a woman between 18 and 75 years old in good health. The sequenced sample was blood T cells: a sorted CD56 or NKG2C T cell subset, CD4+ or CD8+ T cells, or bulk PBMC T cells (not recorded which). This chain links TRBV20-1 with TRBJ1-2. CDR3 in amino acids: CSARGVGPGYTF.